The rows below give T cell receptor beta chains drawn from one sample of a study of shared clonotypes between healthy human individuals. Sequenced by immunoSEQ multiplex PCR; TCRdb stores in-frame clones only, minus some. This table holds over a million clones, around four fifths found once. The sequenced sample consisted of memory CD4+ T cells sorted from blood. All receptors derive from a man aged 18-30 years in good health. The CDR3 runs from the conserved cysteine through the conserved F or W. D genes are given only for firm matches. The size field is filled for only some rows; it gives once, few, many or a size class.

>TRBJ1-1|once|NA|TRBV11-3
TGTGCCAGCAGCTTAGAACCGCCAGGGGCTCCGACGAACACTGAAGCTTTCTTT
CASSLEPPGAPTNTEAFF
>TRBJ1-3|NA|NA|TRBV7-9
TGTGCCAGCAGCTTAGGGTCCGGAAACACCATATATTTT
CASSLGSGNTIYF
>TRBJ2-7|NA|NA|TRBV5-1
TGCGCCAGCAGCTTGATCACTCAATCGGCAGGGAGGTCCTACGAGCAGTACTTC
CASSLITQSAGRSYEQYF
>TRBJ2-3|NA|NA|TRBV5-1
TGCGCCAGCAGCGGGGTTCTCACAGATACGCAGTATTTT
CASSGVLTDTQYF
>TRBJ2-7|NA|NA|TRBV29-1
TGCAGCGTTCGGGACACCTCCTACGAGCAGTACTTC
CSVRDTSYEQYF
>TRBJ2-1|NA|TRBD2|TRBV7-9
TGTGCCAGCAGCCCCCAGGCAGCGGGAGGGTACAATGAGCAGTTCTTC
CASSPQAAGGYNEQFF
>TRBJ1-1|NA|NA|TRBV5-1
TGCGCCAGCAGCTTGGCCGGGGGTGGAACTGAAGCTTTCTTT
CASSLAGGGTEAFF
>TRBJ2-1|few|TRBD2|TRBV4-2
TGTGCCAGCAGCCCGCGGCGGGGGGACGGTGAGCAGTTCTTC
CASSPRRGDGEQFF
>TRBJ2-5|few|NA|TRBV7-2
TGTGCCAGCAGCTTAGAGGGGCGGCAGTGGCAGTACTTC
CASSLEGRQWQYF
>TRBJ2-5|once|NA|TRBV7-8
TGTGCCAGCAGCTTAGTTCTCGGGACCCAGTACTTC
CASSLVLGTQYF
>TRBJ1-1|NA|NA|TRBV6-6
TGTGCCAGCATCCACCTCATAGTTGGGGGATCCACTGAAGCTTTCTTT
CASIHLIVGGSTEAFF
>TRBJ1-5|NA|NA|TRBV11-3
TGTGCCAGCAGCTTGGACCGCCCGCCCCAGCATTTT
CASSLDRPPQHF
>TRBJ1-5|NA|NA|TRBV2
TGTGCCAGCAGTCCAGGGACTTTGGGCAATCAGCCCCAGCATTTT
CASSPGTLGNQPQHF
>TRBJ1-6|NA|NA|TRBV27
TGTGCCAGCAAGGGGCTTGGGGATAATTCACCCCTCCACTTT
CASKGLGDNSPLHF
>TRBJ2-3|NA|NA|TRBV5-1
TGCGCCAGCAGCTCGGAGGGCAGGGGAACAGATACGCAGTATTTT
CASSSEGRGTDTQYF
>TRBJ1-2|NA|NA|TRBV5-1
TGCGCCAGCAGCTTGCCCTCAAATGGCTACACCTTC
CASSLPSNGYTF
>TRBJ1-1|NA|TRBD1|TRBV30
TGTGCCTGGAGTCCGACAGGGCCTGAAGCTTTCTTT
CAWSPTGPEAFF
>TRBJ1-5|NA|NA|TRBV6-6
TGTGCCAGCGGCTGGGGGGAGGTTTATCAGCCCCAGCATTTT
CASGWGEVYQPQHF
>TRBJ2-7|NA|TRBD2|TRBV10-3
TGTGCCACAAGGACTAGCGGGAGTAGTCAGGACGAGCAGTACTTC
CATRTSGSSQDEQYF
>TRBJ2-2|NA|TRBD2|TRBV4-3
TGCGCCAGCAGCCAGGGGGGGACCACCGGGGAGCTGTTTTTT
CASSQGGTTGELFF
>TRBJ1-1|few|NA|TRBV7-3
TGTGCCAGCAGCTTAAGGGGGATAACTGAAGCTTTCTTT
CASSLRGITEAFF
>TRBJ2-1|NA|NA|TRBV6-4
TGTGCCAGCAATACTAGGGTATCCTACAATGAGCAGTTCTTC
CASNTRVSYNEQFF
>TRBJ1-1|many|TRBD1|TRBV5-4
TGTGCCAGCAGCCGTCCCGGGACAGGGATAGACACTGAAGCTTTCTTT
CASSRPGTGIDTEAFF
>TRBJ2-5|NA|TRBD1|TRBV4-1
TGCGCCAGCAGCCAAGACCCAGGACAGGGGAAAGAGACCCAGTACTTC
CASSQDPGQGKETQYF
>TRBJ1-1|NA|NA|TRBV30
TGTGCCGGGAGAAAAGGACTCAACACTGAAGCTTTCTTT
CAGRKGLNTEAFF
>TRBJ2-3|NA|TRBD1|TRBV10-1
TGCGCCAGCAGTACCGGGACAGGGGGTCGAGATACGCAGTATTTT
CASSTGTGGRDTQYF